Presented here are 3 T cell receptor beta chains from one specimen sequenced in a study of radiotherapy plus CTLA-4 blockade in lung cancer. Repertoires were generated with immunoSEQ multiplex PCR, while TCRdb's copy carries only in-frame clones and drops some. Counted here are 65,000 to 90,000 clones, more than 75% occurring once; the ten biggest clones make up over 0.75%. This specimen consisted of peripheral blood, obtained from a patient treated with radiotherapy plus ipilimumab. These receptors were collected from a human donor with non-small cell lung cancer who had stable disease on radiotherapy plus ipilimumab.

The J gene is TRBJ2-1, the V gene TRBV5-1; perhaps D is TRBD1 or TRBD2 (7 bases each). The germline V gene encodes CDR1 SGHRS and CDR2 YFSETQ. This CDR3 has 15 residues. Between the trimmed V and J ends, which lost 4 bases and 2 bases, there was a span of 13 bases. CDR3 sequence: CASSPGGVPYNEQFF. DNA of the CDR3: TGCGCCAGCAGCCCAGGGGGGGTACCCTACAATGAGCAGTTCTTC.

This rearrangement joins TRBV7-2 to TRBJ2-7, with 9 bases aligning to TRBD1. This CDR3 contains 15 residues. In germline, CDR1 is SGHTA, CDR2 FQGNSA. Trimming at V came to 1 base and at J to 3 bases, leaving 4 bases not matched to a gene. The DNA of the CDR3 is TGTGCCAGCAGCTTAGAGGGGACAGGGATCTACGAGCAGTACTTC. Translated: CASSLEGTGIYEQYF.

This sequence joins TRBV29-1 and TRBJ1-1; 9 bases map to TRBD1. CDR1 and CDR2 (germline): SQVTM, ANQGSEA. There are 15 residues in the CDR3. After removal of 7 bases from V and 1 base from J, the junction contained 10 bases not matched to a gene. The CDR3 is CSGLPGQGRNTEAFF. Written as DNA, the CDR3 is TGCAGCGGACTACCGGGACAGGGTAGGAACACTGAAGCTTTCTTT.